In this sample, the clone carrying this TCR beta chain is medium-sized. Antigen: not known. The template was genomic DNA from peripheral blood, not RNA. This entry comes from a study of T cell repertoires in aging, cancer and after chemotherapy. Study-level points and caveats: In each cancer cohort, median generation probability increased across chemotherapy, suggesting thymic output rebounded. Untreated cancer patients had significantly lower blood TCR diversity than age-matched healthy donors.

TRB rearrangements spanning V, D and J were amplified using mixed TRB-A/B primers. Using its own MiXCR run on the multiplex PCR reads, TCRdb lists one record per CDR3 protein. Of some 2,700 distinct CDR3 sequences in the sample, roughly a quarter are singletons; the top ten hold over 10%. Sequencing input: blood. This receptor was taken from a human donor with a solid tumor.

The DNA of the CDR3 is TGTGCCAGCTCACTAGGCGGAGGTGAAGCTTTCTTT. It yields the protein CASSLGGGEAFF. The V and J genes are TRBV18 and TRBJ1-1; D ambiguous. Trimming took off 4 bases at V and 7 bases at J, with 10 bases between the two ends. The CDR3 extends over 12 amino acids. Germline CDR1 KGHSH, CDR2 LQKENI.